One and the same sample provided the 16 T cell receptor beta chains below, sequenced in a study of blood T cell repertoires in COVID-19. The data were produced by immunoSEQ multiplex PCR, yet TCRdb's version contains in-frame clones alone and is incomplete. The profile shows some 350,000 clones, 85% to 90% of them singletons. What was sequenced was peripheral blood. These receptors all stem from a human donor in a cohort sampled during active COVID-19.

The chain is built from TRBV11-2 and TRBJ2-5, with D maybe TRBD1 (6 bases). The germline V gene has CDR1 SGHAT and CDR2 FQNNGV. The V gene lost 5 bases and the J gene lost 1 base, with 11 bases spanning the gap. This CDR3 comprises 14 residues. In DNA form, the CDR3 reads TGTGCCAGCAGCCCTGACAGGTTCCAAGAGACCCAGTACTTC. This translates into CASSPDRFQETQYF.

CDR3 DNA: TGCGCCAGCAGCTTGGGACTAGCGGGAGGTGTGTGGGACATTCAGTACTTC. Its protein is CASSLGLAGGVWDIQYF. The V gene is TRBV5-1, the J gene TRBJ2-4; TRBD2 matches at 13 bases. CDR3 length equals 17 residues. Trimming removed 0 bases from V and 8 bases from J; junction bases left unmatched: 8. CDR1 and CDR2 from the germline V gene are SGHRS and YFSETQ. The entire variable domain, with the rest obtained from reference TRBV5-1 and TRBJ2-4, is as follows: KAGVTQTPRYLIKTRGQQVTLSCSPISGHRSVSWYQQTPGQGLQFLFEYFSETQRNKGNFPGRFSGRQFSNSRSEMNVSTLELGDSALYLCASSLGLAGGVWDIQYFGAGTRLSVL.

The chain couples TRBV28 to TRBJ2-5; no reliable D call. Germline CDR1 reads MDHEN; CDR2 reads SYDVKM. The CDR3 extends over 16 amino acids. V lost 2 bases to trimming and J lost 0 bases, with 13 bases between them. DNA for the CDR3: TGTGCCAGCAGTTTAGTCGAGGAGAAGCACCAAGAGACCCAGTACTTC. Encoded protein: CASSLVEEKHQETQYF.

The V call is TRBV5-6, the J call TRBJ2-7, with 8 bases matching TRBD1. The CDR3 extends over 14 amino acids. Trimming at V came to 2 bases and at J to 5 bases, leaving 6 bases not matched to a gene. Germline assignment: CDR1 SGHDT and CDR2 YYEEEE. The CDR3 nucleotides read TGTGCCAGCAGCTTTTTGACAGGGGCCCACGAGCAGTACTTC. Protein product: CASSFLTGAHEQYF.

A single count supports this clone. The J gene is TRBJ2-5, the V gene TRBV3-1 (or the pseudogene TRBV3-2), with D perhaps matching TRBD2 (5 bases). This CDR3 is 15 amino acids long. V was clipped by 1 base and J by 0 bases, with 9 bases between them. From germline, CDR1 is LGHDT and CDR2 YNNKEL (reference sequence). This CDR3 is CASSQGAADQETQYF. In DNA form, the CDR3 reads TGTGCCAGCAGCCAAGGAGCAGCGGACCAAGAGACCCAGTACTTC.

Points on this clone: The same CDR3 also results from other DNA sequences found in this sample. The rearrangement joins TRBV5-1 to TRBJ1-2; a possible D gene is TRBD1 (5 bases). The CDR3 contains 13 residues. Looked up from germline, CDR1 is SGHRS and CDR2 is YFSETQ. V lost 2 bases and J 2 bases, leaving 7 bases between the germline ends. The CDR3 DNA is TGCGCCAGCAGCTTCGGGGGGAACTATGGCTACACCTTC. Protein product: CASSFGGNYGYTF.

The rearrangement uses TRBV24-1 and TRBJ1-1, with 7 bases aligning to TRBD1. CDR3 size: 13 residues. With V trimmed by 8 bases and J by 1 base, 3 bases remained unmatched. The V gene's germline CDR1 is KGHDR and CDR2 SFDVKD. In nucleotides, the CDR3 is TGTGCCACCACGACAGGGTCGAACACTGAAGCTTTCTTT. Its protein is CATTTGSNTEAFF.

The chain uses TRBV30 and TRBJ1-1; D is possibly TRBD1 (6 bases). From germline, CDR1 is GTSNPN and CDR2 SVGIG (reference sequence). The V and J ends lost 3 bases and 2 bases respectively, with 13 bases between them. This CDR3 spans 14 amino acids. This CDR3 reads CAWRTRGANTEAFF. The CDR3 DNA follows: TGTGCCTGGAGAACACGGGGGGCAAACACTGAAGCTTTCTTT. The variable domain in full, with the rest retrieved from reference TRBV30 and TRBJ1-1, is SQTIHQWPATLVQPVGSPLSLECTVEGTSNPNLYWYRQAAGRGLQLLFYSVGIGQISSEVPQNLSASRPQDRQFILSSKKLLLSDSGFYLCAWRTRGANTEAFFGQGTRLTVV.

This clone was counted between two and nine times. This chain links TRBV9 with TRBJ1-1, with D unresolved. This CDR3 spans 14 amino acids. V lost 2 bases and J lost 1, with 9 bases in between. The germline CDR1 and CDR2 sequences are SGDLS and YYNGEE. CDR3 region: CASSVEGRNTEAFF. For the CDR3, the DNA is TGTGCCAGCAGCGTGGAGGGTAGGAACACTGAAGCTTTCTTT.

The genes are TRBV5-4 and TRBJ2-7; 11 bases align to TRBD1. The germline V gene encodes CDR1 SGHNT and CDR2 YYREEE (reference sequence). V lost 3 bases to trimming and J lost 4 bases; unmatched junction nucleotides: 6. There are 15 residues in the CDR3. CDR3 sequence reads: CASSSIRDRGYEQYF. The CDR3 DNA follows: TGTGCCAGCAGCTCGATCCGGGACAGGGGGTACGAGCAGTACTTC.

V is TRBV6-5 and J is TRBJ1-1; D unclear. From germline, CDR1 is MNHEY and CDR2 SVGAGI. This CDR3 region has 13 residues. V gave up 7 bases and J gave up 0 bases, with 9 bases separating them. CDR3 coding DNA: TGTGCCAGCAACCGGGTCCTGAACACTGAAGCTTTCTTT. This codes for CASNRVLNTEAFF.

A few counts support this clone. The chain has TRBV3-1 (or the pseudogene TRBV3-2) and TRBJ1-1; 11 positions agree with TRBD1. Germline CDR1 and CDR2: LGHDT and YNNKEL (reference sequence). This CDR3 comprises 14 residues. Trimming cost V 3 bases and J 6 bases; bases outside gene matches: 3. The CDR3 DNA follows: TGTGCCAGCAGCCAGGACAGGGGGCTTCCTGAAGCTTTCTTT. Its translation is CASSQDRGLPEAFF.

V and J are TRBV10-2 and TRBJ2-7, with 15 positions matching TRBD2. This CDR3 is 17 amino acids long. Trimming removed 7 bases from V and 2 bases from J; junction bases left unmatched: 9. Germline V CDR1 and CDR2: WSHSY, SAAADI. In DNA, the CDR3 is TGCGCCAGCACCCAGGGACTAGCGGGAGGAAGCCCCTACGAGCAGTACTTC. It specifies CASTQGLAGGSPYEQYF.

V is TRBV19 and J is TRBJ1-5, with TRBD1 matching 9 bases. The CDR3 has 15 amino acids. Unmatched junction bases numbered 8, after V lost 6 bases and J lost 5 bases. The V gene's germline CDR1 is LNHDA and CDR2 SQIVND (reference sequence). CDR3 DNA sequence: TGTGCCAGTAGGTTCGGGACAGGGCAACATCAGCCCCAGCATTTT. Its translation: CASRFGTGQHQPQHF.

The V gene is TRBV7-2, the J gene TRBJ2-7; TRBD1 is a possible D gene (6 bases). CDR3 length equals 16 residues. CDR1 is SGHTA and CDR2 is FQGNSA in the germline V gene. Trimming pared 5 bases from V and 1 base from J, leaving 18 bases between. The CDR3 DNA sequence: TGTGCCAGCAGCCCAGGACAGACTCGGTTTTCCTACGAGCAGTACTTC. This encodes CASSPGQTRFSYEQYF.

The gene calls are TRBV7-3 and TRBJ2-1, with 7 bases aligning to TRBD2. J lost 10 bases, V lost 2 bases, and 11 bases had no gene match. The CDR3 contains 15 residues. From germline, CDR1 is SGHTA and CDR2 FQGTGA. The CDR3 is CASSLLSGQIGEQFF. The DNA of the CDR3 is TGTGCCAGCAGCTTACTTAGCGGGCAAATCGGGGAGCAGTTCTTC.